One and the same sample provided the 18 T cell receptor beta chains below, sequenced in a study of PD-1 blockade in classical Hodgkin lymphoma. With no exception, relapse followed autologous stem cell transplantation in all patients, and brentuximab vedotin exposure varied. Assay: immunoSEQ multiplex PCR; the TCRdb copy retains only in-frame clones and omits some. The sample lists around 91,000 clones, under 90% occurring once. The sample consisted of peripheral blood mononuclear cells (PBMCs), taken at baseline. These receptors all stem from a human donor with classical Hodgkin lymphoma.

This chain uses TRBV29-1 with TRBJ2-5, with D possibly matching TRBD2 (5 bases). Looked up from germline, CDR1 is SQVTM and CDR2 is ANQGSEA. The CDR3 has 13 amino acids. V lost 3 bases and J lost 1, with 9 bases in between. The CDR3 sequence: CSVDPSRQETQYF. The CDR3 DNA is TGCAGCGTTGACCCTAGCCGCCAAGAGACCCAGTACTTC.

V gene TRBV6-5 combines with J gene TRBJ1-2; D is perhaps TRBD1 (6 bases). V was shortened by 2 bases and J by 7 bases, with 20 bases between the two germline ends. Germline V gives CDR1 MNHEY, CDR2 SVGAGI. The CDR3 totals 16 residues. The CDR3 region has the DNA TGTGCCAGCAGTTACGCGAGTGGGACACCGAAGGGTGGCTACACCTTC. Translated: CASSYASGTPKGGYTF.

The chain employs TRBV19 and TRBJ2-2; TRBD2 matches 8 bases. Germline values: CDR1 LNHDA, CDR2 SQIVND (reference sequence). The CDR3 is 14 residues long. Trimming at V came to 5 bases and at J to 4 bases, leaving 3 bases not matched to a gene. This chain's CDR3 is CASSLAGLTGELFF. Written as DNA, the CDR3 is TGTGCCAGTAGTTTAGCGGGACTCACCGGGGAGCTGTTTTTT.

The chain combines TRBV6-5 with TRBJ1-2; D gene unclear. The germline CDR1 and CDR2 sequences are MNHEY and SVGAGI. This CDR3 region has 14 residues. Trimming removed 2 bases from V and 2 bases from J, with 9 bases in between. The DNA for the CDR3 is TGTGCCAGCAGTTACGACCCGAAAAACTATGGCTACACCTTC. This encodes CASSYDPKNYGYTF.

This clone was seen once. The chain links TRBV5-1 to TRBJ2-1; 10 nucleotides align to TRBD2. CDR3 length: 16 amino acids. V lost 1 base and J lost 8; bases outside the gene matches: 9. From germline, CDR1 is SGHRS and CDR2 YFSETQ. The CDR3 DNA sequence: TGCGCCAGCAGCTTGCCAGCTTTAGCGGGAGGTGATGAGCAGTTCTTC. Translating gives CASSLPALAGGDEQFF.

This chain joins TRBV28 and TRBJ1-1, with TRBD1 as a possible D gene (6 bases). Germline V gene lookup returns CDR1 MDHEN and CDR2 SYDVKM. The CDR3 covers 14 residues. The V gene lost 6 bases and the J gene lost 2 bases, with 13 bases spanning the gap. The CDR3 sequence: CASSSDRSNTEAFF. The CDR3 nucleotides are TGTGCCAGCAGCAGTGACAGGAGTAACACTGAAGCTTTCTTT.

The chain couples TRBV4-1 to TRBJ2-2; no definite D call. The V end was cut by 1 base, the J end by 0 bases, with 6 bases between. Germline V gene sequence: CDR1 MGHRA, CDR2 YSYEKL. The CDR3 runs 15 residues. The CDR3 here is CASSQVGTNTGELFF. CDR3 nucleotide sequence: TGCGCCAGCAGCCAAGTCGGCACGAACACCGGGGAGCTGTTTTTT.

This sequence joins TRBV29-1 and TRBJ1-1; D not certain. Germline-derived CDR1 and CDR2 are SQVTM and ANQGSEA. V was trimmed by 7 bases and J by 6 bases, leaving 12 bases between them. This CDR3 is 11 amino acids long. The CDR3 sequence: CSGSGESEAFF. The CDR3, as DNA: TGCAGCGGGTCTGGTGAATCTGAAGCTTTCTTT.

This chain connects TRBV4-1 to TRBJ2-1, with D tentatively TRBD1 (5 bases). V shed 4 bases and J shed 4 bases, with 14 bases lying between them. Per the germline V gene, CDR1 is MGHRA and CDR2 is YSYEKL. The CDR3 length is 15 residues. CDR3: CASSPKDTEYNEQFF. The CDR3 bases are TGCGCCAGCAGCCCCAAGGACACCGAGTACAATGAGCAGTTCTTC.

V and J are TRBV6-4 and TRBJ1-2; D might be TRBD1 (5 bases). The V gene lost 9 bases and the J gene lost 8 bases, with 19 bases spanning the gap. Germline V gives CDR1 MRHNA, CDR2 SNTAGT. The CDR3 consists of 13 residues. The CDR3 DNA sequence: TGTGCCAGTAGCCACGGGACTCGTATGGGCTACACCTTC. The encoded protein is CASSHGTRMGYTF.

The rearrangement links TRBV27 to TRBJ2-1; TRBD1 might be the D (6 bases). Germline V gene data show CDR1 as MNHEY and CDR2 as SMNVEV (reference sequence). CDR3 length: 13 residues. V lost 5 bases, J lost 3 bases, and 8 bases lay in between. This CDR3 is CASSLQGYNEQFF. In DNA, the CDR3 is TGTGCCAGCAGTCTACAGGGCTACAATGAGCAGTTCTTC.

CDR3 coding DNA: TGTGCCAGCAGCCTCGACATACTGAACACTGAAGCTTTCTTT. Translation gives CASSLDILNTEAFF. The V and J genes are TRBV5-6 and TRBJ1-1; no clear D gene. V was shortened by 4 bases and J by 0 bases, with 10 bases between the two germline ends. The CDR3 runs 14 residues. Germline V gene lookup returns CDR1 SGHDT and CDR2 YYEEEE.

The chain links TRBV4-2 to TRBJ2-5, with 9 bases that match TRBD2. The V and J ends lost 1 base and 4 bases, in that order; junction bases with no gene match: 7. The CDR3 covers 16 residues. CDR1 is LGHNA and CDR2 is YNFKEQ in the germline V gene. The CDR3 protein is CASSQGGAGGGETQYF. The CDR3 DNA follows: TGTGCCAGCAGCCAAGGGGGAGCGGGAGGAGGAGAGACCCAGTACTTC.

This clone was counted between two and nine times. The rearrangement joins TRBV9 to TRBJ2-3; no firm D call. This CDR3 has 13 amino acids. Looked up from germline, CDR1 is SGDLS and CDR2 is YYNGEE. The V end lost 1 base, the J end lost 2 bases, and 5 bases lay between the germline ends. CDR3 amino acids: CASSVLDTDTQYF. For the CDR3, the DNA is TGTGCCAGCAGCGTATTGGACACAGATACGCAGTATTTT.

In this sample, this clone turned up once. The chain couples TRBV7-9 to TRBJ2-7; 9 nucleotides agree with TRBD2. Trimming took 2 bases from V and 3 from J; bases not matched to a gene: 17. The germline V gene has CDR1 SEHNR and CDR2 FQNEAQ (reference sequence). The CDR3 spans 19 residues. CDR3 sequence reads: CASSLRGKLAGALYYEQYF. The DNA of the CDR3 is TGTGCCAGCAGCTTAAGGGGAAAACTAGCGGGTGCACTATACTACGAGCAGTACTTC.

V is TRBV19 and J is TRBJ1-3; D may be TRBD1 (5 bases). This CDR3 spans 15 amino acids. V lost 5 bases and J lost 0, with 11 bases in between. Germline V CDR1 and CDR2: LNHDA, SQIVND (reference sequence). CDR3 sequence: CASSFRGHSGNTIYF. For the CDR3, the DNA is TGTGCCAGTAGTTTCCGGGGCCACTCTGGAAACACCATATATTTT. Based on the CDR3 plus reference TRBV19 and TRBJ1-3, the full variable domain is DGGITQSPKYLFRKEGQNVTLSCEQNLNHDAMYWYRQDPGQGLRLIYYSQIVNDFQKGDIAEGYSVSREKKESFPLTVTSAQKNPTAFYLCASSFRGHSGNTIYFGEGSWLTVV.

This sequence joins TRBV11-2 and TRBJ2-7; 7 bases line up with TRBD2. The CDR3 has 16 amino acids. V lost 5 bases to trimming and J lost 6 bases; unmatched junction nucleotides: 16. Germline V gene lookup returns CDR1 SGHAT and CDR2 FQNNGV. CDR3 in DNA: TGTGCCAGCAGCAACAGAATCCTAGCGGTCGGCCCCGAGCAGTACTTC. Its protein is CASSNRILAVGPEQYF. The full variable domain, in which reference TRBV11-2 and TRBJ2-7 provide the parts outside the CDR3, is EAGVAQSPRYKIIEKRQSVAFWCNPISGHATLYWYQQILGQGPKLLIQFQNNGVVDDSQLPKDRFSAERLKGVDSTLKIQPAKLEDSAVYLCASSNRILAVGPEQYFGPGTRLTVT.

This clone was seen only once. The chain joins TRBV4-1 to TRBJ1-4; 7 bases are shared with TRBD1. V lost 1 base and J lost 12; bases outside the gene matches: 11. This CDR3 spans 15 amino acids. Germline-derived CDR1 and CDR2 are MGHRA and YSYEKL. In DNA form, the CDR3 reads TGCGCCAGCAGCCAAGTTCCGGGACAGCGGATAGAACTGTTTTTT. Translation: CASSQVPGQRIELFF.